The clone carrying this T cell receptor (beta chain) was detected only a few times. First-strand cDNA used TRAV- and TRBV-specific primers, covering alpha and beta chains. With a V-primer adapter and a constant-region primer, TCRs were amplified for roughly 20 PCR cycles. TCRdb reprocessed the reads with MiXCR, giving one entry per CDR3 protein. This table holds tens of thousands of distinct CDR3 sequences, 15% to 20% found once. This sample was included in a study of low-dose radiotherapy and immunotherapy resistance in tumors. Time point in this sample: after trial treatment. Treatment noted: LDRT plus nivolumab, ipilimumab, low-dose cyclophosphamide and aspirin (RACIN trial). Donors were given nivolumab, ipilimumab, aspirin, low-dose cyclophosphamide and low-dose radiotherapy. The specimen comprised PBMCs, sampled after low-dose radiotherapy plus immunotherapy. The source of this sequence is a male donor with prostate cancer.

For the CDR3, the DNA is TGTGCCTGGAGCCGGGACTTCAAAAACATTCAGTACTTC. Protein product: CAWSRDFKNIQYF. This sequence joins TRBV30 and TRBJ2-4; D perhaps matches TRBD2 (6 bases). V dropped 3 bases and J dropped 3 bases, with 9 bases sitting between them. This CDR3 region has 13 residues. Germline V gene lookup returns CDR1 GTSNPN and CDR2 SVGIG (reference sequence).